Below, one TCR beta chain is given with its context. The sample is drawn from a study of blood T cell repertoires in COVID-19. Measured with immunoSEQ multiplex PCR; TCRdb has only the in-frame clones, and not every one. This table has 250,000 or so clones, roughly 90% appearing once. Germline V gene sequence: CDR1 SGHTA, CDR2 FQGNSA. The ends were cut back, 2 bases at V and 6 bases at J, with 11 bases in the middle. This CDR3 is 14 amino acids long. The source material was peripheral blood. The chain joins TRBV7-2 to TRBJ1-5; tentatively, D is TRBD1 (5 bases). The TCR sequence derives from a man aged 60 to 75 with acute or convalescent COVID-19. The CDR3 DNA is TGTGCCAGCAGCTTACAGAAGGGGTCTCAGCCCCAGCATTTT. Translating gives CASSLQKGSQPQHF.